These 26 T cell receptor beta chains share one sample of origin, sequenced in a study of blood T cells in healthy people across ages. PCR was performed a second time for about 7 to 12 cycles using a sample-barcoded 5' primer and a J-beta primer mix. TCRdb fed the 5' RACE reads into MiXCR, producing one record per CDR3 protein. There are roughly 800,000 distinct CDR3 sequences in the sample; 58% occur only once, and roughly 20% lies in the top ten. Sample: blood. The origin of the receptors is a man aged 25-40 years in good health.

V usage is TRBV7-9 and J usage is TRBJ2-7, with D perhaps TRBD1 or TRBD2 (6 bases each). Near its end, the DNA agrees better with TRBJ2-5, so the J call may be wrong. The CDR3 covers 14 residues. Per germline, CDR1 SEHNR and CDR2 FQNEAQ (reference sequence). CDR3 sequence (DNA): TGTGCCAGCAGCGGCCGGGGGCCTCTGGAGACCCAGTACTTC. It is translated as CASSGRGPLETQYF.

This clonotype has a handful of counts. The gene calls are TRBV28 and TRBJ2-7, with D tentatively TRBD1 (6 bases). Germline lookup yields CDR1 MDHEN and CDR2 SYDVKM. Trimming left V 7 bases short and J 5 bases short, with 18 bases between. This CDR3 has 14 amino acids. The CDR3 spells CASIPGDQANEQYF. The CDR3, as DNA: TGTGCCAGCATCCCAGGGGACCAGGCAAACGAGCAGTACTTC.

Only a few counts were recorded for this clonotype. The rearrangement uses TRBV7-2 and TRBJ2-7; tentative D call: TRBD1 (7 bases). The CDR3 spans 13 residues. V dropped 3 bases and J dropped 5 bases, with 11 bases sitting between them. Germline V gene lookup returns CDR1 SGHTA and CDR2 FQGNSA. In nucleotides, the CDR3 is TGTGCCAGCAGCTTTCAGGGGGGCCACGAGCAGTACTTC. The encoded protein is CASSFQGGHEQYF.

The chain carries TRBV19 and TRBJ2-1; 9 nucleotides match TRBD2. CDR1 and CDR2 (germline): LNHDA, SQIVND (reference sequence). Germline trimming cut 3 bases from V and 7 bases from J; bases unmatched to any gene: 13. The CDR3 is 17 residues long. The chain's CDR3 is CASSIVSSASGKNEQFF. CDR3 nucleotide sequence: TGTGCCAGTAGTATTGTTAGTTCGGCTAGCGGGAAGAATGAGCAGTTCTTC.

This chain connects TRBV7-9 to TRBJ1-2; D not certain. V was cut by 0 bases and J by 5 bases, with 13 bases left in between. The CDR3 runs 15 residues. The germline gives CDR1 SEHNR, CDR2 FQNEAQ (reference sequence). CDR3 in DNA: TGTGCCAGCAGCTTAGCAGGGCCAGTCCTGTATGGCTACACCTTC. Translation gives CASSLAGPVLYGYTF.

The table lists this clonotype with a few counts. The chain employs TRBV20-1 and TRBJ2-7, with D possibly TRBD2 on 6 matching bases. Germline CDR1 DFQATT, CDR2 SNEGSKA (reference sequence). The CDR3 contains 12 residues. Trimming removed 7 bases at V and 2 bases at J, with 12 bases between. The CDR3 here is CSVGGDAYEQYF. The DNA of the CDR3 is TGCAGTGTGGGGGGAGACGCCTACGAGCAGTACTTC.

This rearrangement joins TRBV6-5 to TRBJ1-1; D is undetermined. Trimming removed 5 bases at V and 2 bases at J, with 6 bases between. CDR1 is MNHEY and CDR2 is SVGAGI in the germline V gene. The CDR3 consists of 12 residues. CDR3: CASSTDNTEAFF. DNA for the CDR3: TGTGCCAGCAGTACAGATAACACTGAAGCTTTCTTT.

The genes are TRBV9 and TRBJ2-7; 10 positions agree with TRBD1. Germline-derived CDR1 and CDR2 are SGDLS and YYNGEE. The CDR3 length is 13 residues. Trimming at V came to 0 bases and at J to 6 bases, leaving 0 bases not matched to a gene. This chain's CDR3 is CASSVGTGGEQYF. CDR3 bases: TGTGCCAGCAGCGTAGGGACAGGGGGCGAGCAGTACTTC.

CDR3 in amino acids: CASLARDKYGYTF. For the CDR3, the DNA is TGTGCCAGCTTGGCCAGGGACAAATATGGCTACACCTTC. The gene calls are TRBV7-2 and TRBJ1-2, with D tentatively TRBD1 (6 bases). V was trimmed by 8 bases and J by 5 bases, leaving 15 bases between them. The CDR3 extends over 13 amino acids. Germline CDR1 SGHTA, CDR2 FQGNSA.

The chain recombines TRBV30 with TRBJ2-3; D uncertain. The germline CDR1 and CDR2 sequences are GTSNPN and SVGIG (reference sequence). The CDR3 extends over 13 amino acids. Trimming cost V 2 bases and J 4 bases, with 10 bases left between them. This chain's CDR3 is CAWSPTGSDTQYF. As DNA, the CDR3 is TGTGCCTGGAGTCCCACCGGTTCAGATACGCAGTATTTT.

This sequence joins TRBV4-2 and TRBJ2-3, with D unclear. Trimming removed 5 bases from V and 7 bases from J, with 19 bases in between. CDR3 size: 15 residues. Germline V lookup: CDR1 LGHNA, CDR2 YNFKEQ. As DNA, the CDR3 is TGTGCCAGCAGCTACCAAGACGGAGAACAGAATACGCAGTATTTT. It encodes CASSYQDGEQNTQYF.

This chain connects TRBV20-1 to TRBJ2-1, with 8 bases matching TRBD2. The J segment lost 10 bases and the V segment lost 1 base, leaving 3 bases of the junction unmatched. Germline V CDR1 and CDR2: DFQATT, SNEGSKA (reference sequence). This CDR3 contains 12 residues. The CDR3 spells CSARVAGHEQFF. As DNA, the CDR3 is TGCAGTGCTAGAGTAGCGGGGCACGAGCAGTTCTTC.

V usage is TRBV20-1 and J usage is TRBJ2-5, with D unclear. The CDR3 spans 13 residues. V gave up 1 base and J gave up 0 bases, with 6 bases separating them. Looked up from germline, CDR1 is DFQATT and CDR2 is SNEGSKA (reference sequence). The CDR3 reads CSARAVYQETQYF. DNA for the CDR3: TGCAGTGCTAGAGCCGTGTACCAAGAGACCCAGTACTTC.

J is TRBJ1-2 and V is TRBV4-2, with TRBD1 matching 8 bases. Germline V gene sequence: CDR1 LGHNA, CDR2 YNFKEQ. CDR3 length equals 14 residues. V gave up 5 bases and J gave up 4 bases; unmatched junction bases: 6. DNA of the CDR3: TGTGCCAGCAGCACAGGGGGGGCCCTCTATGGCTACACCTTC. Translation gives CASSTGGALYGYTF.

Only a few counts were recorded for this clonotype. The chain joins TRBV29-1 to TRBJ1-1; D gene unclear. Germline V lookup: CDR1 SQVTM, CDR2 ANQGSEA. V was cut by 2 bases and J by 10 bases, with 11 bases left in between. CDR3 length: 11 amino acids. CDR3 loop: CSVEYGGRAFF. The CDR3 nucleotides are TGCAGCGTTGAATACGGCGGGAGAGCTTTCTTT.

The rearrangement links TRBV7-2 to TRBJ2-5; no firm D call. The end of the DNA is better explained by TRBJ2-7, so the J call may be wrong. CDR1 is SGHTA, CDR2 FQGNSA, per germline. The CDR3 runs 14 residues. The CDR3 nucleotides read TGTGCCAGCAGCTTGACCCCTGGCAGGTACGAGCAGTACTTC. Its translation: CASSLTPGRYEQYF.

This clonotype was detected a few times. The chain has TRBV6-2 or TRBV6-3 and TRBJ2-7; no reliable D call. Per germline, CDR1 MNHEY and CDR2 SVGEGT. Trimming took 0 bases from V and 2 from J, leaving 11 bases between them. The CDR3 consists of 15 residues. CDR3 sequence (DNA): TGTGCCAGCAGTTACTCGCCATCCAGGACCTACGAGCAGTACTTC. Translation: CASSYSPSRTYEQYF.

This chain joins TRBV10-3 and TRBJ2-5; 7 bases agree with TRBD2. Gene TRBJ2-7 matches the end of the DNA better, so the J call may be wrong. Germline CDR1 ENHRY, CDR2 SYGVKD. The CDR3 is 16 residues long. CDR3 in amino acids: CAISESRASGDYEQYF. In nucleotides, the CDR3 is TGTGCCATCAGTGAGTCGCGGGCTAGCGGAGACTACGAGCAGTACTTC.

The rearrangement joins TRBV7-2 to TRBJ2-1; 13 nucleotides match TRBD2. The J call is uncertain, as TRBJ2-7 better fits the DNA end. There are 17 residues in the CDR3. Germline CDR1 SGHTA, CDR2 FQGNSA. The CDR3 DNA is TGTGCCAGCAGCTCCGGGGGACTAGCGGGATCCTACAATGAGCAGTACTTC. This sequence encodes CASSSGGLAGSYNEQYF.

This chain's CDR3 is CASSTHYEQYF. The CDR3 DNA reads as TGTGCCAGCAGTACCCACTACGAGCAGTACTTC. The chain uses TRBV2 and TRBJ2-7, with D unclear. Germline V lookup: CDR1 SNHLY, CDR2 FYNNEI. Trimming took off 5 bases at V and 3 bases at J, with 5 bases between the two ends. This CDR3 is 11 amino acids long.

This clonotype was observed once. This sequence joins TRBV20-1 and TRBJ2-7; 7 positions agree with TRBD2. Germline assignment: CDR1 DFQATT and CDR2 SNEGSKA (reference sequence). CDR3 size: 13 residues. V lost 3 bases to trimming and J lost 4 bases; unmatched junction nucleotides: 6. The CDR3 loop reads CSASRGRVYEQYF. The CDR3 bases are TGCAGTGCTAGTAGAGGGAGGGTATACGAGCAGTACTTC.

Details on this clonotype: The germline gene is not matched at one end of the junction; a read error may be the cause. The genes are TRBV10-2 and TRBJ1-1, with D hard to call. This CDR3 comprises 13 residues. Germline lookup yields CDR1 WSHSY and CDR2 SAAADI. CDR3 in DNA: TGCGCCAGCAGTCGGCAACTGAACACTGAAGTTTTCTTT. Encoded protein: CASSRQLNTEVFF.

The table lists this clonotype with a few counts. V gene TRBV29-1 combines with J gene TRBJ1-1; maybe TRBD1 (6 bases). Trimming shortened V by 7 bases and J by 1 base, and 10 bases separated the two germline ends. The CDR3 length is 12 residues. CDR1 SQVTM and CDR2 ANQGSEA come from the germline V gene. CDR3: CSGGGQNTEAFF. For the CDR3, the DNA is TGCAGCGGGGGGGGACAGAACACTGAAGCTTTCTTT.

This chain connects TRBV27 to TRBJ2-7, with 7 bases lining up with TRBD1. CDR1 is MNHEY, CDR2 SMNVEV, per germline (reference sequence). The CDR3 runs to 14 residues. The V gene end was trimmed by 4 bases and the J gene end by 3 bases; junction bases not matched to a gene: 6. The CDR3 reads CASSSYRGRYEQYF. The CDR3 DNA follows: TGTGCCAGCAGTTCGTACAGGGGACGCTACGAGCAGTACTTC.

The chain uses TRBV5-1 and TRBJ1-1, with 7 bases matching TRBD1. The CDR3 extends over 14 amino acids. Losses at the gene ends were 6 bases for V and 1 base for J; bases not matched to a gene: 6. Germline V gene data show CDR1 as SGHRS and CDR2 as YFSETQ. This CDR3 is CASTLQGRNTEAFF. The CDR3, as DNA: TGCGCCAGCACCTTACAGGGGCGGAACACTGAAGCTTTCTTT. Variable domain in full (rest from reference TRBV5-1 and TRBJ1-1): KAGVTQTPRYLIKTRGQQVTLSCSPISGHRSVSWYQQTPGQGLQFLFEYFSETQRNKGNFPGRFSGRQFSNSRSEMNVSTLELGDSALYLCASTLQGRNTEAFFGQGTRLTVV.

This clonotype was picked up one time. The chain links TRBV6-2 or TRBV6-3 to TRBJ2-5; D is possibly TRBD2 (6 bases). V lost 0 bases to trimming and J lost 11 bases, with 19 bases between them. From germline, CDR1 is MNHEY and CDR2 SVGEGT. The CDR3 length is 15 residues. CDR3 nucleotides: TGTGCCAGCAGTTACTCTGTCGGGAGCTACAATGAGCAGTACTTC. It is translated as CASSYSVGSYNEQYF.